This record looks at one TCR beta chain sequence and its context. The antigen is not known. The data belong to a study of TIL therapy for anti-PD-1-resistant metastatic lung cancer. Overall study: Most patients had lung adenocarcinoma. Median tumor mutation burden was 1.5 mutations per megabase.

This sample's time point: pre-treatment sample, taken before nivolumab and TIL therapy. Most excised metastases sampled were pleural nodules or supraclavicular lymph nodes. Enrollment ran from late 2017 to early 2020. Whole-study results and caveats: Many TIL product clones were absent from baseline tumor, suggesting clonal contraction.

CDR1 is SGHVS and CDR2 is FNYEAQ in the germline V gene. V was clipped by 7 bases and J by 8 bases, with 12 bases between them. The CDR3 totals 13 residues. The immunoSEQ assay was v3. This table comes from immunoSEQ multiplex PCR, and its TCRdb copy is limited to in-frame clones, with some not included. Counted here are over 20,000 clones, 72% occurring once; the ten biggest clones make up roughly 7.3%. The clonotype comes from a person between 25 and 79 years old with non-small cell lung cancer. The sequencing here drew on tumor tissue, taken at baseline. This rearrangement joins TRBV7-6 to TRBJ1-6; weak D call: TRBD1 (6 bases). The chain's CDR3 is CASTRDKYSPLHF. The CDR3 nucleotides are TGTGCCAGCACTAGGGACAAGTATTCACCCCTCCACTTT.